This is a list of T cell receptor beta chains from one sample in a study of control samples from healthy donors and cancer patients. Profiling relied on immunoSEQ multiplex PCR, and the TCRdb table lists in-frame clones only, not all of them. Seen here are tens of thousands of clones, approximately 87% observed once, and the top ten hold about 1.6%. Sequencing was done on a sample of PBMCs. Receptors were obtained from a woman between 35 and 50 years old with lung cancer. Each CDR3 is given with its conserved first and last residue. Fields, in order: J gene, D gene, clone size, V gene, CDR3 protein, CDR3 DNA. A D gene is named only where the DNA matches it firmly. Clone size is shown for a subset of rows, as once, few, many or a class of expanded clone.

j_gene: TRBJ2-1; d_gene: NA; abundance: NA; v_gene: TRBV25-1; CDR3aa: CAIGGDRATNEQFF; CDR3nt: TGTGCCATCGGGGGGGACAGGGCAACCAATGAGCAGTTCTTC
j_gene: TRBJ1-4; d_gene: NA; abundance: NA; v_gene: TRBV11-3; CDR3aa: CASSRRQNEKLFF; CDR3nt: TGTGCCAGCAGCAGACGACAGAATGAAAAACTGTTTTTT
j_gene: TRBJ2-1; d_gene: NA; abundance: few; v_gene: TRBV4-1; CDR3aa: CASSPAGRINEQFF; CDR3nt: TGCGCCAGCAGCCCAGCAGGGAGGATCAATGAGCAGTTCTTC
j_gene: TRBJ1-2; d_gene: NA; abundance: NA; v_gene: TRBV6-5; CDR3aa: CASSYRDGGYTF; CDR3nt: TGTGCCAGCAGTTACCGTGATGGCGGCTACACCTTC
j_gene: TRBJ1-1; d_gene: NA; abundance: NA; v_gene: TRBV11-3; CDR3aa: CASSVNTGLSEAFF; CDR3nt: TGTGCCAGCAGCGTCAACACAGGGCTCTCTGAAGCTTTCTTT
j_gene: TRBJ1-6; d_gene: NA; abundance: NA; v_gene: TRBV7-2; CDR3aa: CASSLVVSGGSPLHF; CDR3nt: TGTGCCAGCAGCTTAGTTGTCTCGGGGGGATCACCCCTCCACTTT
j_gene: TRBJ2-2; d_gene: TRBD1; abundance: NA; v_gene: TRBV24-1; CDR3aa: CATSDPGQAALGELFF; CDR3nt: TGTGCCACCAGTGATCCCGGACAGGCGGCTTTAGGGGAGCTGTTTTTT
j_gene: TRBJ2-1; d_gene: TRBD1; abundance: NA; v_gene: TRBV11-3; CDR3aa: CASSSRQGSNEQFF; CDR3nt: TGTGCCAGCAGCTCGCGACAGGGATCCAATGAGCAGTTCTTC
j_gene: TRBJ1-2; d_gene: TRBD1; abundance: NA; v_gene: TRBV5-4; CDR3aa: CASSPGQGGGYTF; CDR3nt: TGTGCCAGCAGCCCGGGACAGGGAGGTGGCTACACCTTC
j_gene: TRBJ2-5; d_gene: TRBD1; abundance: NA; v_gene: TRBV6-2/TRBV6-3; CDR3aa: CASSLTGDETQYF; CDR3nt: TGTGCCAGCAGTTTGACAGGGGATGAGACCCAGTACTTC
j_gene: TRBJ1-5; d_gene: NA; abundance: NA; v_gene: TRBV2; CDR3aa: CASSGVNQPQHF; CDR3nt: TGTGCCAGCAGTGGGGTTAATCAGCCCCAGCATTTT
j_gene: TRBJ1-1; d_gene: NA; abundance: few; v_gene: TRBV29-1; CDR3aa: CSVKGGFEAFF; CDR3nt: TGCAGCGTTAAGGGGGGGTTTGAAGCTTTCTTT
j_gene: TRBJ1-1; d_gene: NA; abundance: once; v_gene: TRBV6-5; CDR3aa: CASSQNRVAYAFF; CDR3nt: TGTGCCAGCAGTCAAAACCGGGTTGCGTATGCTTTCTTT
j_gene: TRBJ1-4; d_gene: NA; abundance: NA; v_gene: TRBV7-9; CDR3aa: CASTEDTSNEKLFF; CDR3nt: TGTGCCAGCACCGAAGACACCAGTAATGAAAAACTGTTTTTT
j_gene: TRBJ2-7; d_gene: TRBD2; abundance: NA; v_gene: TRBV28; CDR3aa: CASIQRGAQSYEQYF; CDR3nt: TGTGCCAGCATCCAGCGGGGGGCCCAATCCTACGAGCAGTACTTC
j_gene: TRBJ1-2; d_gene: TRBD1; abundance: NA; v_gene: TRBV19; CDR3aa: CASSVGQGPGYTF; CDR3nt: TGTGCCAGTAGTGTCGGACAGGGTCCCGGCTACACCTTC
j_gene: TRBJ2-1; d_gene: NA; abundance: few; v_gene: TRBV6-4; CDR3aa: CASSENRVDEQFF; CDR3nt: TGTGCCAGCAGTGAAAACAGGGTTGATGAGCAGTTCTTC
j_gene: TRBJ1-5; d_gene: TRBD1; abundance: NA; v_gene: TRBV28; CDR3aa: CASSPDRDNQPQHF; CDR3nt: TGTGCCAGCAGTCCCGACAGGGACAATCAGCCCCAGCATTTT
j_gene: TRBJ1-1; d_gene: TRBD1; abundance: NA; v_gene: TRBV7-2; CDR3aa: CASSFSGGETEAFF; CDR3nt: TGTGCCAGCAGCTTCTCAGGGGGGGAGACTGAAGCTTTCTTT
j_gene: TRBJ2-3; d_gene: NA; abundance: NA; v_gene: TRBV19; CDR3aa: CASSIDLGGRPTDTQYF; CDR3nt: TGTGCCAGTAGTATAGATCTAGGAGGACGCCCCACAGATACGCAGTATTTT
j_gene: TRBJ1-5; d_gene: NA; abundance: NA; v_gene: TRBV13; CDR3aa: CASSFRAQVGSNQPQHF; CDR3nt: TGTGCCAGCAGCTTCCGGGCGCAGGTTGGCAGCAATCAGCCCCAGCATTTT
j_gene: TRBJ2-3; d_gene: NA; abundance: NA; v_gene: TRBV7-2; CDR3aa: CASSLASPTDTQYF; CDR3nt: TGTGCCAGCAGCTTAGCTAGCCCCACAGATACGCAGTATTTT
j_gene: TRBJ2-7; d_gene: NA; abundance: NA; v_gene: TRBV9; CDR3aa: CASSVGGDTSYEQYF; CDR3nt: TGTGCCAGCAGCGTAGGGGGTGATACATCCTACGAGCAGTACTTC
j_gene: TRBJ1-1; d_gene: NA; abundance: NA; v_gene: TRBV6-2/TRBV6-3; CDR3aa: CASSYSIRALNTEAFF; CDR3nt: TGTGCCAGCAGTTACTCGATTCGGGCCTTGAACACTGAAGCTTTCTTT
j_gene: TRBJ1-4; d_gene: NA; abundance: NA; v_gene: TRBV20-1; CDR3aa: CSASRRGATNEKLFF; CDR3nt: TGCAGTGCTAGTCGGAGGGGTGCAACTAATGAAAAACTGTTTTTT
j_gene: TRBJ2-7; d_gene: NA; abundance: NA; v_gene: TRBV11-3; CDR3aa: CASSLQQALNHEQYF; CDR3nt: TGTGCCAGCAGCTTACAACAGGCCCTCAACCACGAGCAGTACTTC
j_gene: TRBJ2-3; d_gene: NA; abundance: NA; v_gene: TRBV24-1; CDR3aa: CATSEADSTDTQYF; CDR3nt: TGTGCCACCAGTGAAGCCGACAGCACAGATACGCAGTATTTT
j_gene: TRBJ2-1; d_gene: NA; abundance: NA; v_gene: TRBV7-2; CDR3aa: CASSVSYGGPRRNEQFF; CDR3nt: TGTGCCAGCAGCGTCTCGTACGGGGGGCCCCGAAGGAATGAGCAGTTCTTC
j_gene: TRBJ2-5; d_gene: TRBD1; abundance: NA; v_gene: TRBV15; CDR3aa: CATNRGGQETQYF; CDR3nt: TGTGCCACCAACAGGGGTGGGCAAGAGACCCAGTACTTC
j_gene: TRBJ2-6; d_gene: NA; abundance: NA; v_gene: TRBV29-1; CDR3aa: CSVEDPYSGANVLTF; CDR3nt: TGCAGCGTTGAGGACCCCTACTCTGGGGCCAACGTCCTGACTTTC
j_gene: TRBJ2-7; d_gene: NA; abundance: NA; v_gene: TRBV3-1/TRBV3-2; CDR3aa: CASSQGKYYEQYF; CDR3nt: TGTGCCAGCAGTCAGGGCAAATACTACGAGCAGTACTTC
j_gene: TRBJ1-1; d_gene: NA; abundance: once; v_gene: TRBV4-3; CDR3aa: CASSPRMAGVTEAFF; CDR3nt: TGCGCCAGCAGCCCGAGGATGGCAGGGGTAACTGAAGCTTTCTTT
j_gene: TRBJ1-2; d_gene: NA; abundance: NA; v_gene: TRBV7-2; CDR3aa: CASSATGTGYTF; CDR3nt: TGTGCCAGCAGCGCTACAGGGACCGGCTACACCTTC
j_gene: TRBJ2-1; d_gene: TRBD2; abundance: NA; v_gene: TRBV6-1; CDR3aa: CASSGPLTSGATNEQFF; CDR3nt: TGTGCCAGCAGTGGCCCCCTGACTAGCGGGGCTACCAATGAGCAGTTCTTC
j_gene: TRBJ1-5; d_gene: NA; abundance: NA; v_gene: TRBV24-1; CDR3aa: CATSGTGAAQPQHF; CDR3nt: TGTGCCACCAGTGGAACGGGGGCAGCTCAGCCCCAGCATTTT
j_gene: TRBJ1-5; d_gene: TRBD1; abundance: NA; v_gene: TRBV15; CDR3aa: CATSRPGQGSNQPQHF; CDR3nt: TGTGCCACCAGCAGACCGGGACAGGGTAGCAATCAGCCCCAGCATTTT
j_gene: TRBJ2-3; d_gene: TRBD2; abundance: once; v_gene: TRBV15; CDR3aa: CATSGIAGKGTDTQYF; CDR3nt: TGTGCCACCAGCGGTATAGCGGGGAAGGGCACAGATACGCAGTATTTT
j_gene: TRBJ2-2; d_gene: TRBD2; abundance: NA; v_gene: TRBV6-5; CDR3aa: CASSFQAGVNTGELFF; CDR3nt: TGTGCCAGCAGTTTTCAAGCGGGGGTTAACACCGGGGAGCTGTTTTTT
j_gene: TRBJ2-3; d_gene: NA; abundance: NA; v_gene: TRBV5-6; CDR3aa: CASSRGLTDTQYF; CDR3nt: TGTGCCTCCTCGCGGGGGCTCACAGATACGCAGTATTTT
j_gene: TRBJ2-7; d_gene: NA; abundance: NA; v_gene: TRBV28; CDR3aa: CASSLGDISYEQYF; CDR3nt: TGTGCCAGCAGTTTAGGGGACATCTCCTACGAGCAGTACTTC
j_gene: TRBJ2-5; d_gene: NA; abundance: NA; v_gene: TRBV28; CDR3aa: CASSFKGGYQETQYF; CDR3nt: TGTGCCAGCAGTTTTAAGGGCGGGTACCAAGAGACCCAGTACTTC
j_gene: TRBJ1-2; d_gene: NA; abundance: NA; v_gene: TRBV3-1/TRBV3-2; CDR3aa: CASSRSGGYTF; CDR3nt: TGTGCCAGCAGCCGCTCAGGCGGCTACACCTTC
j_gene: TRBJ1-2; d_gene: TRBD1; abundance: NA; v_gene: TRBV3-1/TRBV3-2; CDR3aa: CASSIQHDRDRGGNGYTF; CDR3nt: TGTGCCAGCAGTATACAACATGACCGGGACAGGGGTGGGAATGGCTACACCTTC
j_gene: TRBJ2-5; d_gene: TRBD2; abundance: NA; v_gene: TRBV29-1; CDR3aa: CSVPELIAGGPAQYF; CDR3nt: TGCAGCGTACCCGAACTGATAGCGGGGGGACCGGCCCAGTACTTC
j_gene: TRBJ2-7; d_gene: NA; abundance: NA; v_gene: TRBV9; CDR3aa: CASSVSAGLLYEQYF; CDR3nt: TGTGCCAGCAGCGTATCGGCAGGGCTGCTCTACGAGCAGTACTTC
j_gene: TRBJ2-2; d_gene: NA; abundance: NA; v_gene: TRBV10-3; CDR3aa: CAISPVDEEAGELFF; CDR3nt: TGTGCCATCAGCCCGGTTGATGAGGAGGCCGGGGAGCTGTTTTTT
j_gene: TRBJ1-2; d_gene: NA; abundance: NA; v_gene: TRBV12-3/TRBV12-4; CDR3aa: CASSLTSRVGYTF; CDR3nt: TGTGCCAGCAGTTTAACCTCAAGGGTAGGCTACACCTTC
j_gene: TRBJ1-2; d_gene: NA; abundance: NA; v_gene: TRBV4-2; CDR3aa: CASSYGGYGYTF; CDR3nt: TGTGCCAGCAGCTACGGGGGGTATGGCTACACCTTC
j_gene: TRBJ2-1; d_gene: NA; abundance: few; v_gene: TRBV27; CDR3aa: CASSFLGSSSYNEQFF; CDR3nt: TGTGCCAGCAGTTTTTTGGGCTCCAGCTCCTACAATGAGCAGTTCTTC
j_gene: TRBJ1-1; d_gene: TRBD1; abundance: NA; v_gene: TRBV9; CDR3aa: CASSAGTGGTEAFF; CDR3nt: TGTGCCAGCAGCGCCGGGACAGGAGGGACTGAAGCTTTCTTT
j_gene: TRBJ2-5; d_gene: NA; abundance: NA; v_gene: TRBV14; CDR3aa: CASSRSGGSRQETQYF; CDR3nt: TGTGCCAGCAGCCGATCTGGCGGATCTCGCCAAGAGACCCAGTACTTC
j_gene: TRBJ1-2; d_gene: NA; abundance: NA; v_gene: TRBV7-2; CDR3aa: CASSPNTYGYTF; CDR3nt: TGTGCCAGCAGCCCCAACACCTATGGCTACACCTTC
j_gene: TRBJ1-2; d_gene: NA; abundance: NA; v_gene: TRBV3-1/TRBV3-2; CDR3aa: CASSQARSTYGYTF; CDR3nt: TGTGCCAGCAGCCAAGCCAGGTCGACCTATGGCTACACCTTC
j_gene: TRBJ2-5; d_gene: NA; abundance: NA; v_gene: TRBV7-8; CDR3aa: CASSAYQETQYF; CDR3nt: TGTGCCAGCAGCGCGTACCAAGAGACCCAGTACTTC
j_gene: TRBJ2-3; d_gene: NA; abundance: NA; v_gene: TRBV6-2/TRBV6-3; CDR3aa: CASSYSVTDTQYF; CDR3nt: TGTGCCAGCAGTTACTCCGTCACAGATACGCAGTATTTT
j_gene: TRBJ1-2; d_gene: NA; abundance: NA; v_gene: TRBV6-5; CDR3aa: CASSSWDGFPTGGYTF; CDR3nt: TGTGCCAGCAGTTCTTGGGACGGTTTCCCTACCGGAGGCTACACCTTC